Below, 22 T cell receptor beta chains from the same sample are listed, as sequenced in a study of OX40 agonist ivuxolimab in advanced cancers. Profiled with immunoSEQ multiplex PCR; TCRdb holds only in-frame clones, not every one. This table has some 110,000 clones, just under 95% appearing once. The input for sequencing was CD4+ or CD8+ T cells sorted from blood, taken in a trial of the OX40 agonist ivuxolimab. These receptors were taken from an adult with an advanced solid tumor such as melanoma, head and neck, liver or kidney cancer.

This clone occurred once. The chain carries TRBV7-9 and TRBJ1-1; 8 bases match TRBD1. Germline CDR1 SEHNR, CDR2 FQNEAQ (reference sequence). The V gene end was trimmed by 1 base and the J gene end by 0 bases; junction bases not matched to a gene: 4. CDR3 size: 16 residues. The CDR3 reads CASSLDRGTLNTEAFF. CDR3 in DNA: TGTGCCAGCAGCTTAGACAGGGGGACATTGAACACTGAAGCTTTCTTT.

V is TRBV5-1 and J is TRBJ2-3, with 8 bases that match TRBD2. CDR1 and CDR2 (germline): SGHRS, YFSETQ. The CDR3 totals 15 residues. The ends lost 5 bases at V and 3 bases at J; junction bases unmatched: 8. CDR3 coding DNA: TGCGCCAGCAGTAAGGCGGGAGGTTTTACAGATACGCAGTATTTT. Translation gives CASSKAGGFTDTQYF.

The chain recombines TRBV27 with TRBJ2-3, with 7 bases lining up with TRBD1. The CDR3 has 15 residues. Germline CDR1 and CDR2: MNHEY and SMNVEV (reference sequence). V shed 3 bases and J 1 base; nucleotides not matched to a gene: 4. The CDR3 DNA follows: TGTGCCAGCAGTTTCGAGGGGGCTGGCACAGATACGCAGTATTTT. As protein: CASSFEGAGTDTQYF.

The V gene is TRBV7-9, the J gene TRBJ2-3, with 8 positions matching TRBD1. The CDR3 has 16 residues. Losses at the gene ends were 2 bases for V and 1 base for J; bases not matched to a gene: 5. Germline CDR1 and CDR2: SEHNR and FQNEAQ (reference sequence). The CDR3 spells CASSLQGAGGTDTQYF. CDR3 nucleotide sequence: TGTGCCAGCAGCTTACAGGGGGCTGGTGGCACAGATACGCAGTATTTT.

The rearrangement joins TRBV18 to TRBJ2-2, with 9 nucleotides matching TRBD1. Trimming removed 3 bases from V and 5 bases from J; junction bases left unmatched: 7. CDR1 and CDR2 from the germline V gene are KGHSH and LQKENI. This CDR3 comprises 16 residues. DNA for the CDR3: TGTGCCAGCTCACCGGCGGGACAGGGAGGGACCGGGGAGCTGTTTTTT. Translated, it gives CASSPAGQGGTGELFF. Together with reference TRBV18 and TRBJ2-2, the CDR3 gives the full variable domain: NAGVMQNPRHLVRRRGQEARLRCSPMKGHSHVYWYRQLPEEGLKFMVYLQKENIIDESGMPKERFSAEFPKEGPSILRIQQVVRGDSAAYFCASSPAGQGGTGELFFGEGSRLTVL.

The V gene is TRBV6-6, the J gene TRBJ2-5, with no clear D. The CDR3 has 11 amino acids. The V end lost 4 bases, the J end lost 5 bases, and 5 bases lay between the germline ends. CDR1 and CDR2 (germline): MNHNY, SVGAGI (reference sequence). The CDR3 is CASSLKETQYF. DNA of the CDR3: TGTGCCAGCAGTTTAAAGGAGACCCAGTACTTC.

The rearrangement joins TRBV5-6 to TRBJ2-7; D may match TRBD1 or TRBD2 (5 bases each). The ends were cut back, 2 bases at V and 2 bases at J, with 11 bases in the middle. CDR1 is SGHDT and CDR2 is YYEEEE in the germline V gene. CDR3 length equals 14 residues. CDR3 protein: CASSLSGTPYEQYF. The CDR3 DNA sequence: TGTGCCAGCAGCTTATCAGGGACCCCCTACGAGCAGTACTTC.

This chain joins TRBV6-5 and TRBJ2-1; D is ambiguous. Germline V lookup: CDR1 MNHEY, CDR2 SVGAGI. The CDR3 loop spans 10 amino acids. V lost 6 bases and J 5 bases, leaving 2 bases between the germline ends. This CDR3 reads CASSDNEQFF. Written as DNA, the CDR3 is TGTGCCAGCAGCGACAATGAGCAGTTCTTC.

CDR3 sequence reads: CASTLLPGQGNTEAFF. CDR3 coding DNA: TGTGCCAGCACCTTACTCCCGGGACAGGGGAACACTGAAGCTTTCTTT. The genes are TRBV28 and TRBJ1-1; 9 nucleotides agree with TRBD1. Germline V gene lookup returns CDR1 MDHEN and CDR2 SYDVKM. The CDR3 runs to 16 residues. With V trimmed by 7 bases and J by 1 base, 10 bases remained unmatched.

The chain joins TRBV19 to TRBJ2-1; D gene unclear. Germline values: CDR1 LNHDA, CDR2 SQIVND (reference sequence). This CDR3 contains 12 residues. V shed 1 base and J shed 9 bases, with 7 bases lying between them. The chain's CDR3 is CASSIVFGEQFF. DNA of the CDR3: TGTGCCAGTAGTATAGTCTTCGGTGAGCAGTTCTTC. Looking up the rest from reference TRBV19 and TRBJ2-1 gives the full variable domain: DGGITQSPKYLFRKEGQNVTLSCEQNLNHDAMYWYRQDPGQGLRLIYYSQIVNDFQKGDIAEGYSVSREKKESFPLTVTSAQKNPTAFYLCASSIVFGEQFFGPGTRLTVL.

The genes are TRBV28 and TRBJ2-7; D might be TRBD2 (5 bases). Germline V CDR1 and CDR2: MDHEN, SYDVKM. The ends were cut back, 2 bases at V and 5 bases at J, with 10 bases in the middle. This CDR3 region has 13 residues. CDR3 coding DNA: TGTGCCAGCAGTTTACGGGGAAGGGACGAGCAGTACTTC. Translation: CASSLRGRDEQYF.

The count of this clone is one. The V call is TRBV7-3, the J call TRBJ1-2; 12 positions agree with TRBD1. V trimming: 5 bases; J trimming: 8 bases; junction bases outside the gene matches: 9. Germline assignment: CDR1 SGHTA and CDR2 FQGTGA. The CDR3 contains 15 residues. This CDR3 is CASSPMGDRGQGYTF. DNA for the CDR3: TGTGCCAGCAGCCCTATGGGGGACAGGGGGCAAGGCTACACCTTC.

V gene TRBV29-1 combines with J gene TRBJ2-7; the D is unclear. CDR3 length: 12 amino acids. The germline CDR1 and CDR2 sequences are SQVTM and ANQGSEA. V lost 3 bases and J 5 bases, leaving 11 bases between the germline ends. CDR3 in amino acids: CSVEAQSNEQYF. CDR3 DNA: TGCAGCGTTGAGGCCCAAAGCAACGAGCAGTACTTC.

The V gene is TRBV19, the J gene TRBJ2-1; D is unresolved. V lost 4 bases and J 0 bases, leaving 4 bases between the germline ends. The CDR3 is 13 residues long. Germline CDR1 is LNHDA and CDR2 is SQIVND (reference sequence). The CDR3 DNA sequence: TGTGCCAGTAGTACGGCCTCCTACAATGAGCAGTTCTTC. It codes for CASSTASYNEQFF.

V gene TRBV6-6 combines with J gene TRBJ2-2; D gene ambiguous. Germline loops: CDR1 MNHNY, CDR2 SVGAGI (reference sequence). The CDR3 is 14 residues long. Trimming removed 6 bases at V and 1 base at J, with 9 bases between. CDR3 residues: CASRGSMNTGELFF. The CDR3 region has the DNA TGTGCCAGCAGAGGTAGCATGAACACCGGGGAGCTGTTTTTT.

This clone has a single count. V and J are TRBV27 and TRBJ2-1; TRBD1 might be the D (6 bases). V lost 3 bases and J lost 6, with 24 bases in between. The V gene's germline CDR1 is MNHEY and CDR2 SMNVEV (reference sequence). This CDR3 spans 18 amino acids. In DNA form, the CDR3 reads TGTGCCAGCAGTTTTTTCGGACAGCTGGGGAAACGAAGCAATGAGCAGTTCTTC. Protein product: CASSFFGQLGKRSNEQFF.

This clone appeared once. J is TRBJ2-5 and V is TRBV10-3, with 10 positions matching TRBD1. Germline V gene data show CDR1 as ENHRY and CDR2 as SYGVKD. The CDR3 covers 15 residues. V trimming: 6 bases; J trimming: 0 bases; junction bases outside the gene matches: 4. CDR3 in amino acids: CAIRSGTGDQETQYF. The CDR3 DNA reads TGTGCCATCAGGTCCGGGACAGGGGACCAAGAGACCCAGTACTTC.

This chain joins TRBV27 and TRBJ2-2; D is uncertain. The CDR3 extends over 12 amino acids. V was clipped by 8 bases and J by 4 bases, with 8 bases between them. Germline CDR1 MNHEY, CDR2 SMNVEV (reference sequence). The CDR3 sequence is CASGHSTGELFF. CDR3 coding DNA: TGTGCCAGCGGTCATTCCACCGGGGAGCTGTTTTTT.

The chain couples TRBV5-1 to TRBJ2-2; D may be TRBD2 (6 bases). This CDR3 has 16 residues. Germline CDR1 reads SGHRS; CDR2 reads YFSETQ. Trimming left V 0 bases short and J 1 base short, with 10 bases between. The CDR3 sequence is CASSLAARENTGELFF. The CDR3 DNA reads as TGCGCCAGCAGCTTGGCCGCGCGGGAGAACACCGGGGAGCTGTTTTTT.

This chain connects TRBV7-9 to TRBJ1-4; no clear D. The germline V gene has CDR1 SEHNR and CDR2 FQNEAQ (reference sequence). The CDR3 length is 14 residues. V lost 6 bases and J lost 1, with 9 bases in between. CDR3 region: CASRPPLTNEKLFF. As DNA, the CDR3 is TGTGCCAGCAGGCCCCCTTTAACTAATGAAAAACTGTTTTTT.

The V call is TRBV10-3, the J call TRBJ1-1; D not resolved. The germline gives CDR1 ENHRY, CDR2 SYGVKD. Trimming took 6 bases from V and 1 from J, leaving 6 bases between them. This CDR3 spans 12 amino acids. CDR3 sequence: CAIRQPNTEAFF. The CDR3 region has the DNA TGTGCCATCAGACAGCCGAACACTGAAGCTTTCTTT.

The DNA for the CDR3 is TGTGCCACCAGCAAGGGGGGCGGGAGAAGTAACAATGAGCAGTTCTTC. Amino acids: CATSKGGGRSNNEQFF. V gene TRBV15 combines with J gene TRBJ2-1; possibly TRBD2 for D (7 bases). CDR3 length: 16 amino acids. The V gene's germline CDR1 is LNHNV and CDR2 YYDKDF (reference sequence). V lost 4 bases to trimming and J lost 5 bases, with 18 bases between them.